Listed below are T cell receptor beta chains from one sample, sequenced in a study of cytomegalovirus exposure and HLA in healthy donors. Clones were read by immunoSEQ multiplex PCR, and TCRdb kept only the in-frame ones, dropping some. Of roughly 120,000 clones detected, 70% to 80% appear once; the ten largest clones hold approximately 3.8%. What was sequenced was PBMCs. All receptors come from a man aged 35-49 years in good health and CMV-seronegative. The CDR3 runs from the conserved cysteine through the conserved F or W. Each record gives: J gene, D gene, V gene, clone size, CDR3 DNA, CDR3 protein. The D gene is left open where the match is weak. The listing skips clone size in some rows; elsewhere it reads once, few, many or a size class.

j_call: TRBJ2-5
d_call: .
v_call: TRBV2
clone_size: few
cdr3_nt: TGTGCCAGCAGTGGGGAGGTGGGGGGTCAAGAGACCCAGTACTTC
cdr3_aa: CASSGEVGGQETQYF

j_call: TRBJ2-7
d_call: TRBD1
v_call: TRBV10-1
clone_size: .
cdr3_nt: TGCGCCAGCAGTGGCCGGGACAGTTCCCCCTACGAGCAGTACTTC
cdr3_aa: CASSGRDSSPYEQYF

j_call: TRBJ1-4
d_call: TRBD1
v_call: TRBV5-1
clone_size: .
cdr3_nt: TGCGCCAGCAGCTTGGGGGACAGGGCGGGTGAAAAACTGTTTTTT
cdr3_aa: CASSLGDRAGEKLFF

j_call: TRBJ2-3
d_call: .
v_call: TRBV5-8
clone_size: .
cdr3_nt: TGTGCCAGCAGCTTTAGGCGGACAGATACGCAGTATTTT
cdr3_aa: CASSFRRTDTQYF

j_call: TRBJ1-2
d_call: TRBD1
v_call: TRBV7-3
clone_size: .
cdr3_nt: TGTGCCAGCAGCTTAGGGACAGGGGTGGACTATGGCTACACCTTC
cdr3_aa: CASSLGTGVDYGYTF

j_call: TRBJ2-3
d_call: .
v_call: TRBV12-5
clone_size: .
cdr3_nt: TGTGCTAGTGGTTTGGGGAAGGACTCCACTAGCACAGATACGCAGTATTTT
cdr3_aa: CASGLGKDSTSTDTQYF

j_call: TRBJ2-5
d_call: .
v_call: TRBV25-1
clone_size: once
cdr3_nt: TGTGCCAGCAATCGGGTGGCGGAGACCCAGTACTTC
cdr3_aa: CASNRVAETQYF

j_call: TRBJ1-5
d_call: TRBD1
v_call: TRBV9
clone_size: .
cdr3_nt: TGTGCCAGCAGCGTACTGAGGGTACAGGGGGTGAGTAGCAATCAGCCCCAGCATTTT
cdr3_aa: CASSVLRVQGVSSNQPQHF

j_call: TRBJ2-7
d_call: .
v_call: TRBV5-8
clone_size: .
cdr3_nt: TGTGCCAGCAGCTTCTCGAGGGAGCACGAGCAGTACTTC
cdr3_aa: CASSFSREHEQYF

j_call: TRBJ1-6
d_call: .
v_call: TRBV6-5
clone_size: .
cdr3_nt: TGTGCCAGCAAATTGGGGTCCTGGGAGGGTTCACCCCTCCACTTT
cdr3_aa: CASKLGSWEGSPLHF

j_call: TRBJ1-2
d_call: .
v_call: TRBV5-4
clone_size: .
cdr3_nt: TGTGCCAGCAGCTTGGTCCTTCTCCCTCATGGCTACACCTTC
cdr3_aa: CASSLVLLPHGYTF

j_call: TRBJ2-2
d_call: .
v_call: TRBV5-4
clone_size: .
cdr3_nt: TGTGCCAGCAGCTTCCAGGTGAACACCGGGGAGCTGTTTTTT
cdr3_aa: CASSFQVNTGELFF

j_call: TRBJ1-1
d_call: .
v_call: TRBV7-9
clone_size: .
cdr3_nt: TGTGCCAGCAGGCGGGGGGGCTCGTTGAACACTGAAGCTTTCTTT
cdr3_aa: CASRRGGSLNTEAFF

j_call: TRBJ1-5
d_call: .
v_call: TRBV7-2
clone_size: once
cdr3_nt: TGTGCCAGCAGCTTATCGGTATTTCAGCCCCAGCATTTT
cdr3_aa: CASSLSVFQPQHF

j_call: TRBJ1-1
d_call: .
v_call: TRBV7-9
clone_size: few
cdr3_nt: TGTGCCAGCAGCTTATCAGGGGCTTCGAACACTGAAGCTTTCTTT
cdr3_aa: CASSLSGASNTEAFF

j_call: TRBJ2-2
d_call: .
v_call: TRBV7-2
clone_size: .
cdr3_nt: TGTGCCAGCAGCTACAGTGGGCAATCGAACACCGGGGAGCTGTTTTTT
cdr3_aa: CASSYSGQSNTGELFF

j_call: TRBJ1-1
d_call: TRBD1
v_call: TRBV7-9
clone_size: .
cdr3_nt: TGTGCCAGCAGCTTAGGGGACAGGGATCACACTGAAGCTTTCTTT
cdr3_aa: CASSLGDRDHTEAFF

j_call: TRBJ1-6
d_call: .
v_call: TRBV27
clone_size: .
cdr3_nt: TGTGCCAGCAGACTGAGGGACAATTACCCTAATTCACCCCTCCACTTT
cdr3_aa: CASRLRDNYPNSPLHF

j_call: TRBJ2-3
d_call: TRBD1
v_call: TRBV19
clone_size: .
cdr3_nt: TGTGCCAGTAGTATGGACAGGGGAGTAGATACGCAGTATTTT
cdr3_aa: CASSMDRGVDTQYF

j_call: TRBJ1-2
d_call: TRBD1
v_call: TRBV4-2
clone_size: .
cdr3_nt: TGTGCCAGCAGCCAAGATCCGACAGGGATGGCTTATGGCTACACCTTC
cdr3_aa: CASSQDPTGMAYGYTF

j_call: TRBJ2-1
d_call: TRBD2
v_call: TRBV9
clone_size: .
cdr3_nt: TGTGCCAGCAGCGAAGGACTAGCGGGGGCGGGTGAGCAGTTCTTC
cdr3_aa: CASSEGLAGAGEQFF

j_call: TRBJ2-7
d_call: .
v_call: TRBV2
clone_size: .
cdr3_nt: TGTGCCAGCAGGACAGACGAGCAGTACTTC
cdr3_aa: CASRTDEQYF

j_call: TRBJ1-2
d_call: .
v_call: TRBV7-9
clone_size: .
cdr3_nt: TGTGCCAGCACCCCAGGGTATTCTAACTATGGCTACACCTTC
cdr3_aa: CASTPGYSNYGYTF

j_call: TRBJ2-1
d_call: TRBD2
v_call: TRBV7-9
clone_size: .
cdr3_nt: TGTGCCAGCAGTCCCGGACTAGCGGGGAAGTTCTTC
cdr3_aa: CASSPGLAGKFF

j_call: TRBJ1-1
d_call: .
v_call: TRBV6-1
clone_size: .
cdr3_nt: TGTGCCAGCAAGTTCCACAGGGTGGATACTGAAGCTTTCTTT
cdr3_aa: CASKFHRVDTEAFF

j_call: TRBJ2-5
d_call: TRBD2
v_call: TRBV7-3
clone_size: .
cdr3_nt: TGTGCCAGCAGCTCACAGCGGGGGGGCACGGAGACCCAGTACTTC
cdr3_aa: CASSSQRGGTETQYF

j_call: TRBJ2-3
d_call: .
v_call: TRBV6-4
clone_size: .
cdr3_nt: TGTGCCAGCAGTGCTAGCAGGGGTAGCACAGATACGCAGTATTTT
cdr3_aa: CASSASRGSTDTQYF

j_call: TRBJ2-1
d_call: TRBD2
v_call: TRBV7-8
clone_size: .
cdr3_nt: TGTGCCAGCAGCTTACCCGATTACCGACTAGCGGGAACCTACAATGAGCAGTTCTTC
cdr3_aa: CASSLPDYRLAGTYNEQFF

j_call: TRBJ2-2
d_call: .
v_call: TRBV29-1
clone_size: once
cdr3_nt: TGCAGCATCCGGGGTGGAAAGGGCAACACCGGGGAGCTGTTTTTT
cdr3_aa: CSIRGGKGNTGELFF

j_call: TRBJ2-2
d_call: TRBD2
v_call: TRBV5-1
clone_size: .
cdr3_nt: TGCGCCAGCAGCTCTATAGCGGGGACGAACACCGGGGAGCTGTTTTTT
cdr3_aa: CASSSIAGTNTGELFF

j_call: TRBJ1-2
d_call: .
v_call: TRBV5-1
clone_size: .
cdr3_nt: TGCGCCAGCAGCTTGCAGGGAAGCGATGGCTACACCTTC
cdr3_aa: CASSLQGSDGYTF

j_call: TRBJ2-1
d_call: TRBD2
v_call: TRBV14
clone_size: .
cdr3_nt: TGTGCCAGCAGCCACGACGTTAGCGGGGGGCCATTTGAGCAGTTCTTC
cdr3_aa: CASSHDVSGGPFEQFF